The rows below give T cell receptor beta chains drawn from one sample of a study of T cells in tuberculosis. Clones were read by immunoSEQ multiplex PCR, and TCRdb kept only the in-frame ones, dropping some. The sample holds 25,000 to 40,000 clones, approximately 90% seen once. Sequenced: PBMCs. All receptors come from a donor aged 10-29 years with latent tuberculosis or without tuberculosis infection. Some clones in this sample may be carry-over from other donors' samples. Each CDR3 is given with its conserved first and last residue. The order of the fields is D gene, CDR3 length, clone size, V gene, J gene, CDR3 protein, CDR3 DNA. D genes are given only for firm matches. Part of the rows lack a size; the others show once, few, many or a class for expanded clones.

D: .; length: 11; size: .; V: TRBV7-2; J: TRBJ1-2; CDR3: CASNRGYGYTF; DNA: TGTGCCAGCAACAGAGGGTATGGCTACACCTTC
D: TRBD1; length: 20; size: .; V: TRBV5-1; J: TRBJ2-5; CDR3: CASSLGGIGPGQGARETQYF; DNA: TGCGCCAGCAGCTTGGGAGGTATAGGCCCGGGACAGGGGGCGCGGGAGACCCAGTACTTC
D: .; length: 15; size: .; V: TRBV28; J: TRBJ1-4; CDR3: CASSLLAATNEKLFF; DNA: TGTGCCAGCAGTTTATTGGCAGCAACTAATGAAAAACTGTTTTTT
D: .; length: 17; size: .; V: TRBV5-6; J: TRBJ1-2; CDR3: CASSLRLYTITNYGYTF; DNA: TGTGCCAGCAGCTTGCGTCTATACACTATAACTAACTATGGCTACACCTTC
D: TRBD1; length: 14; size: .; V: TRBV10-3; J: TRBJ1-1; CDR3: CAIRGTGLNTEAFF; DNA: TGTGCCATCAGGGGGACAGGGCTGAACACTGAAGCTTTCTTT
D: .; length: 12; size: .; V: TRBV19; J: TRBJ2-7; CDR3: CASVGDSYEQYF; DNA: TGTGCCAGCGTCGGGGATTCCTACGAGCAGTACTTC
D: .; length: 12; size: once; V: TRBV5-6; J: TRBJ1-1; CDR3: CASSRAGTEAFF; DNA: TGTGCCAGCAGCCGGGCGGGCACTGAAGCTTTCTTT
D: .; length: 13; size: few; V: TRBV7-2; J: TRBJ1-5; CDR3: CASSFWGSQPQHF; DNA: TGTGCCAGCAGCTTTTGGGGCTCTCAGCCCCAGCATTTT
D: .; length: 13; size: .; V: TRBV28; J: TRBJ2-7; CDR3: CASSLLRQHEQYF; DNA: TGTGCCAGCAGTCTTCTACGACAGCACGAGCAGTACTTC
D: .; length: 15; size: .; V: TRBV10-3; J: TRBJ1-1; CDR3: CAISGGSRMNTEAFF; DNA: TGTGCCATCAGTGGAGGGTCCAGGATGAACACTGAAGCTTTCTTT
D: TRBD1; length: 14; size: .; V: TRBV5-1; J: TRBJ1-4; CDR3: CASSTGTVSEKLFF; DNA: TGCGCCAGCAGCACCGGGACAGTTAGTGAAAAACTGTTTTTT
D: .; length: 13; size: .; V: TRBV12-5; J: TRBJ2-5; CDR3: CASGPAGQETQYF; DNA: TGTGCTAGTGGCCCAGCAGGCCAAGAGACCCAGTACTTC
D: TRBD1; length: 16; size: .; V: TRBV6-5; J: TRBJ1-6; CDR3: CASSYSWQGVGSPLHF; DNA: TGTGCCAGCAGTTACAGTTGGCAGGGGGTAGGTTCACCCCTCCACTTT
D: .; length: 15; size: .; V: TRBV19; J: TRBJ2-5; CDR3: CASSIAGLLGETQYF; DNA: TGTGCCAGTAGTATAGCGGGACTCCTAGGTGAGACCCAGTACTTC
D: .; length: 14; size: .; V: TRBV21-1; J: TRBJ1-6; CDR3: CASSGRQGDSPLHF; DNA: TGTGCCAGCAGCGGGAGACAGGGAGATTCACCCCTCCACTTT
D: TRBD1; length: 14; size: .; V: TRBV27; J: TRBJ1-5; CDR3: CASSYTGGGQPQHF; DNA: TGTGCCAGCAGTTATACAGGGGGGGGTCAGCCCCAGCATTTT
D: .; length: 16; size: .; V: TRBV7-8; J: TRBJ1-3; CDR3: CASSLGPRGSGNTIYF; DNA: TGTGCCAGCAGCTTAGGGCCCAGGGGATCTGGAAACACCATATATTTT
D: TRBD1; length: 12; size: .; V: TRBV6-1; J: TRBJ1-1; CDR3: CASRDRADEAFF; DNA: TGTGCCAGCAGAGACAGGGCCGATGAAGCTTTCTTT
D: .; length: 15; size: .; V: TRBV1; J: TRBJ2-3; CDR3: CTSSPRGSMADTQYF; DNA: TGCACCAGCAGCCCGCGGGGGAGCATGGCAGATACGCAGTATTTT
D: .; length: 11; size: .; V: TRBV27; J: TRBJ2-7; CDR3: CASGFSYEQYF; DNA: TGTGCCAGCGGCTTCTCCTACGAGCAGTACTTC
D: TRBD2; length: 16; size: .; V: TRBV4-1; J: TRBJ2-5; CDR3: CASSQGAAGAQETQYF; DNA: TGCGCCAGCAGCCAAGGTGCAGCGGGGGCCCAAGAGACCCAGTACTTC
D: TRBD1; length: 11; size: .; V: TRBV6-5; J: TRBJ1-1; CDR3: CACSGTGKAFF; DNA: TGTGCCTGCTCAGGGACAGGGAAAGCTTTCTTT
D: .; length: 12; size: .; V: TRBV2; J: TRBJ2-7; CDR3: CASSPGSYEQYF; DNA: TGTGCCAGCAGCCCCGGGAGCTACGAGCAGTACTTC
D: .; length: 13; size: .; V: TRBV6-1; J: TRBJ1-2; CDR3: CASQDSFNYGYTF; DNA: TGTGCCAGTCAGGACAGTTTTAACTATGGCTACACCTTC
D: TRBD1; length: 15; size: .; V: TRBV27; J: TRBJ1-5; CDR3: CASSLFPGGEQPQHF; DNA: TGTGCCAGCAGTTTATTCCCAGGGGGCGAACAGCCCCAGCATTTT
D: .; length: 16; size: .; V: TRBV10-1; J: TRBJ2-4; CDR3: CASSPVAGLAKNIQYF; DNA: TGCGCCAGTAGTCCCGTCGCGGGGCTGGCCAAAAACATTCAGTACTTC
D: TRBD1; length: 16; size: .; V: TRBV10-3; J: TRBJ2-5; CDR3: CAISEKGTGGVKTQYF; DNA: TGTGCCATCAGTGAGAAAGGGACAGGGGGCGTAAAGACCCAGTACTTC
D: .; length: 16; size: .; V: TRBV7-8; J: TRBJ1-3; CDR3: CASSLGAAGFGNTIYF; DNA: TGTGCCAGCAGCTTAGGGGCCGCAGGATTCGGAAACACCATATATTTT
D: .; length: 14; size: .; V: TRBV6-6; J: TRBJ1-4; CDR3: CASSPGKGNEKLFF; DNA: TGTGCCAGCAGTCCAGGGAAGGGTAATGAAAAACTGTTTTTT
D: TRBD1; length: 15; size: .; V: TRBV5-1; J: TRBJ2-1; CDR3: CASSPGQGGDNEQFF; DNA: TGCGCCAGCAGCCCGGGACAGGGAGGGGACAATGAGCAGTTCTTC
D: TRBD1; length: 14; size: .; V: TRBV28; J: TRBJ1-1; CDR3: CASSPQGIGTEAFF; DNA: TGTGCCAGCAGCCCACAGGGGATAGGAACTGAAGCTTTCTTT
D: .; length: 14; size: .; V: TRBV7-9; J: TRBJ2-1; CDR3: CASSLQGLDNEQFF; DNA: TGTGCCAGCAGCTTACAGGGACTCGACAATGAGCAGTTCTTC
D: .; length: 17; size: .; V: TRBV4-1; J: TRBJ2-2; CDR3: CASSQGERLLNTGELFF; DNA: TGCGCCAGCAGCCAAGGAGAGCGACTCTTGAACACCGGGGAGCTGTTTTTT
D: TRBD2; length: 16; size: .; V: TRBV15; J: TRBJ2-1; CDR3: CATSRDLSGGEDEQFF; DNA: TGTGCCACCAGCAGAGATCTGAGCGGGGGGGAAGATGAGCAGTTCTTC
D: TRBD1; length: 15; size: .; V: TRBV6-5; J: TRBJ1-1; CDR3: CASSPSDRFGSEAFF; DNA: TGTGCCAGCAGTCCATCGGACAGGTTCGGATCTGAAGCTTTCTTT
D: TRBD1; length: 13; size: .; V: TRBV28; J: TRBJ1-3; CDR3: CASSRGPGNTIYF; DNA: TGTGCCAGCAGCAGGGGGCCTGGAAACACCATATATTTT
D: .; length: 12; size: .; V: TRBV10-3; J: TRBJ1-2; CDR3: CAIRGDSYGYTF; DNA: TGTGCCATCAGAGGAGATTCCTATGGCTACACCTTC
D: .; length: 12; size: .; V: TRBV27; J: TRBJ2-1; CDR3: CASRRTYNEQFF; DNA: TGTGCCAGCCGGAGGACCTACAATGAGCAGTTCTTC
D: TRBD2; length: 16; size: .; V: TRBV25-1; J: TRBJ2-5; CDR3: CASSELSGRQKRAQYF; DNA: TGTGCCAGCAGTGAACTTAGCGGGAGACAGAAGAGGGCCCAGTACTTC
D: TRBD1; length: 14; size: .; V: TRBV4-1; J: TRBJ2-7; CDR3: CASSPWDRTYEQYF; DNA: TGCGCCAGCAGCCCCTGGGACAGGACCTACGAGCAGTACTTC